The 24 T cell receptor beta chains below were found in one sample sequenced in a study of blood T cells in healthy people across ages. A second PCR, run for roughly 6 to 11 cycles, used a sample-barcoded 5' primer plus a J-beta primer mix. MiXCR, applied by TCRdb to the 5' RACE reads, yields one record per CDR3 protein. The sample carries 1 million or so distinct CDR3 sequences, more than 35% recorded once. The sample consisted of blood. The source of these receptors is a woman aged 55-75 years in good health.

The sample holds many counts of this clonotype. This chain uses TRBV3-1 with TRBJ2-3, with D perhaps matching TRBD1 or TRBD2 (5 bases each). V was clipped by 0 bases and J by 5 bases, with 9 bases between them. Germline loops: CDR1 LGHDT, CDR2 YNNKEL (reference sequence). The length of the CDR3 is 14 residues. The CDR3 DNA sequence: TGTGCCAGCAGCCAAGAGGGGGTGGGAGATACGCAGTATTTT. Translated, it gives CASSQEGVGDTQYF.

This chain uses TRBV20-1 with TRBJ2-3, with D perhaps matching TRBD2 (5 bases). Germline V lookup: CDR1 DFQATT, CDR2 SNEGSKA (reference sequence). The CDR3 has 18 amino acids. Trimming took off 0 bases at V and 2 bases at J, with 21 bases between the two ends. The CDR3 DNA reads as TGCAGTGCTAGAGATCTGTCTAGCAAGGCCCAATACACAGATACGCAGTATTTT. Protein sequence: CSARDLSSKAQYTDTQYF.

This clonotype was picked up a small number of times. The chain links TRBV7-9 to TRBJ1-2, with D tentatively TRBD1 (5 bases). Looked up from germline, CDR1 is SEHNR and CDR2 is FQNEAQ (reference sequence). Trimming removed 3 bases from V and 5 bases from J, with 13 bases in between. CDR3 size: 14 residues. The CDR3 DNA follows: TGTGCCAGCAGCTTCCGGGACTTACGGTATGGCTACACCTTC. It is translated as CASSFRDLRYGYTF.

The chain combines TRBV5-1 with TRBJ2-7; 10 nucleotides line up with TRBD1. CDR1 is SGHRS, CDR2 YFSETQ, per germline. The J segment lost 7 bases and the V segment lost 4 bases, leaving 11 bases of the junction unmatched. The CDR3 runs to 15 residues. The CDR3 here is CASSKGQGTINEQYF. Written as DNA, the CDR3 is TGCGCCAGCAGCAAGGGACAGGGGACCATCAATGAGCAGTACTTC.

The V call is TRBV27, the J call TRBJ2-1, with TRBD2 as a possible D gene (5 bases). This CDR3 has 14 amino acids. Trimming took 8 bases from V and 0 from J, leaving 11 bases between them. In germline, CDR1 is MNHEY, CDR2 SMNVEV (reference sequence). The CDR3 nucleotides read TGTGCCAGCGCCCCGGGAAGCTCCTACAATGAGCAGTTCTTC. This codes for CASAPGSSYNEQFF.

This clonotype came up many times. The V gene is TRBV29-1, the J gene TRBJ2-7; TRBD1 matches 7 bases. The germline V gene has CDR1 SQVTM and CDR2 ANQGSEA. The length of the CDR3 is 14 residues. V trimming: 6 bases; J trimming: 3 bases; junction bases outside the gene matches: 11. The CDR3 DNA sequence: TGCAGCGTCGATCTTAACAGGGGAAACTACGAGCAGTACTTC. Encoded protein: CSVDLNRGNYEQYF.

In its sample, this clonotype was seen a few times. This chain joins TRBV7-2 and TRBJ2-1; TRBD2 matches at 11 bases. From germline, CDR1 is SGHTA and CDR2 FQGNSA. V lost 3 bases, J lost 2 bases, and 9 bases stayed unmatched. This CDR3 contains 18 residues. CDR3 bases: TGTGCCAGCAGCTTGGGGCTAGCGGGAGGTGGGGCCTACAATGAGCAGTTCTTC. Residues: CASSLGLAGGGAYNEQFF.

CDR3 bases: TGTGCCAGCAGCTTGGATGGCGGGAGGGCCGGGGCAGATACGCAGTATTTT. Its protein product is CASSLDGGRAGADTQYF. The V call is TRBV5-6, the J call TRBJ2-3; TRBD2 matches 9 bases. Germline V lookup: CDR1 SGHDT, CDR2 YYEEEE. J gave up 4 bases and V 0 bases, and 9 bases lay outside the gene matches. The CDR3 loop spans 17 amino acids.

The chain carries TRBV6-2 or TRBV6-3 and TRBJ2-7, with D possibly called TRBD1 or TRBD2 (5 bases each). V gave up 5 bases and J gave up 6 bases, with 17 bases separating them. Germline-derived CDR1 and CDR2 are MNHEY and SVGEGT. The CDR3 runs to 14 residues. The chain's CDR3 is CASSDGQGVGEQYF. CDR3 nucleotide sequence: TGTGCCAGCAGTGACGGGCAGGGAGTCGGCGAGCAGTACTTC.

The chain joins TRBV5-1 to TRBJ2-3; D may be TRBD1 (5 bases). The CDR3 has 16 residues. The germline V and J ends were trimmed by 1 base and 0 bases, with 12 bases remaining between them. Germline V gene data show CDR1 as SGHRS and CDR2 as YFSETQ. CDR3 in amino acids: CASSLLPGHSTDTQYF. The DNA of the CDR3 is TGCGCCAGCAGCTTGTTGCCAGGACATAGCACAGATACGCAGTATTTT.

This clonotype appeared a few times. V and J are TRBV6-5 and TRBJ2-3, with 8 nucleotides matching TRBD2. The length of the CDR3 is 15 residues. Per the germline V gene, CDR1 is MNHEY and CDR2 is SVGAGI. The V segment lost 8 bases and the J segment 3 bases; nucleotides outside the gene matches: 10. CDR3 protein: CASFSPGGSTDTQYF. CDR3 in DNA: TGTGCCAGCTTCTCACCGGGAGGGAGTACAGATACGCAGTATTTT.

This clonotype has a handful of counts. V is TRBV20-1 and J is TRBJ2-5; TRBD1 might be the D (5 bases). The CDR3 has 11 residues. V was cut by 2 bases and J by 6 bases, with 7 bases left in between. CDR1 DFQATT and CDR2 SNEGSKA come from the germline V gene (reference sequence). The DNA for the CDR3 is TGCAGTGCTAGACAGGGTCAGACCCAGTACTTC. This gives the protein CSARQGQTQYF.

This clonotype was detected a few times. This chain uses TRBV5-6 with TRBJ2-5, with 10 bases lining up with TRBD1. Trimming at V came to 4 bases and at J to 13 bases, leaving 7 bases not matched to a gene. The CDR3 consists of 12 residues. Germline CDR1 reads SGHDT; CDR2 reads YYEEEE. CDR3: CASSPTGGDPYF. The CDR3 DNA sequence: TGTGCCAGCAGCCCGACAGGGGGCGACCCGTACTTC.

This clonotype appeared a few times. CDR3 amino acids: CASSTDLFSGYTF. The CDR3 nucleotides are TGTGCCAGCAGTACCGACCTCTTTAGTGGCTACACCTTC. V gene TRBV6-5 combines with J gene TRBJ1-2, with unresolved D. Trimming removed 5 bases from V and 7 bases from J, with 14 bases in between. The germline V gene has CDR1 MNHEY and CDR2 SVGAGI. This CDR3 contains 13 residues.

The CDR3 sequence: CAISESGGFQHF. For the CDR3, the DNA is TGTGCCATCAGTGAGTCAGGAGGGTTCCAGCATTTT. J is TRBJ1-5 and V is TRBV10-3; D unclear. Germline loops: CDR1 ENHRY, CDR2 SYGVKD. The CDR3 has 12 residues. Trimming stripped 0 bases from V and 12 bases from J, with 9 bases between.

The J gene is TRBJ2-1, the V gene TRBV11-2; D unresolved. Trimming pared 1 base from V and 9 bases from J, leaving 10 bases between. Germline V gene lookup returns CDR1 SGHAT and CDR2 FQNNGV. The CDR3 has 13 amino acids. This chain's CDR3 is CASSLVQVGEQFF. CDR3 nucleotides: TGTGCCAGCAGCTTAGTCCAGGTTGGTGAGCAGTTCTTC.

The J gene is TRBJ1-1, the V gene TRBV25-1; D ambiguous. CDR1 and CDR2 from the germline V gene are MGHDK and SYGVNS. V shed 1 base and J shed 4 bases, with 7 bases lying between them. The length of the CDR3 is 13 residues. CDR3: CASSEFRITEAFF. CDR3 coding DNA: TGTGCCAGCAGTGAATTTCGAATCACTGAAGCTTTCTTT. The full variable domain, completed using reference TRBV25-1 and TRBJ1-1, is EADIYQTPRYLVIGTGKKITLECSQTMGHDKMYWYQQDPGMELHLIHYSYGVNSTEKGDLSSESTVSRIRTEHFPLTLESARPSHTSQYLCASSEFRITEAFFGQGTRLTVV.

To note about this clonotype: At one of its ends the junction is not consistent with the germline gene, which may arise from a read error. V is TRBV28 and J is TRBJ2-1; 9 positions agree with TRBD2. The CDR3 length is 16 residues. Germline V gene data show CDR1 as MDHEN and CDR2 as SYDVKM. The CDR3 loop is CARKKALAGSYNKQFF. The CDR3 nucleotides are TGTGCCCGCAAAAAGGCACTAGCGGGCTCCTACAATAAGCAGTTCTTC.

This clonotype was picked up a small number of times. This chain joins TRBV6-2 or TRBV6-3 and TRBJ2-5; D ambiguous. Between the trimmed V and J ends, which lost 2 bases and 6 bases, there was a span of 7 bases. The CDR3 runs 12 residues. The germline gives CDR1 MNHEY, CDR2 SVGEGT. Written as DNA, the CDR3 is TGTGCCAGCAGTTACCTGGGAAAGACCCAGTACTTC. It is translated as CASSYLGKTQYF.

The chain couples TRBV7-8 to TRBJ2-7; D gene uncertain. Germline V gives CDR1 SGHVS, CDR2 FQNEAQ. The V and J ends lost 1 base and 5 bases respectively, with 9 bases between them. This CDR3 is 13 amino acids long. In DNA, the CDR3 is TGTGCCAGCAGCTTAGTACACCGCCACGAGCAGTACTTC. This translates into CASSLVHRHEQYF. Complete variable domain (other parts from reference TRBV7-8 and TRBJ2-7): GAGVSQSPRYKVAKRGQDVALRCDPISGHVSLFWYQQALGQGPEFLTYFQNEAQLDKSGLPSDRFFAERPEGSVSTLKIQRTQQEDSAVYLCASSLVHRHEQYFGPGTRLTVT.

The CDR3 DNA follows: TGTGCCAGCAACAAGGGCACGATCTCCTACGAGCAGTACTTC. Protein sequence: CASNKGTISYEQYF. The chain links TRBV6-5 to TRBJ2-7; D is undetermined. CDR3 length equals 14 residues. Between the trimmed V and J ends, which lost 7 bases and 0 bases, there was a span of 13 bases. Germline V gene sequence: CDR1 MNHEY, CDR2 SVGAGI.

In the case of this clonotype: A single base separates this from a much larger clone, so it may be a read error. The chain joins TRBV25-1 to TRBJ2-4; 8 bases are shared with TRBD1. The DNA end lines up better with TRBJ2-7; the J call may be wrong. Germline V CDR1 and CDR2: MGHDK, SYGVNS. The CDR3 is 16 residues long. The CDR3 here is CTSSELQGAGDYEQYF. The CDR3 DNA sequence: TGTACCAGCAGTGAACTTCAGGGGGCAGGTGACTACGAGCAGTACTTC.

The chain has TRBV9 and TRBJ2-2; 12 bases match TRBD2. CDR3 size: 17 residues. Germline CDR1 reads SGDLS; CDR2 reads YYNGEE. V shed 0 bases, J shed 5 bases, and the junction held 5 bases outside the gene matches. This CDR3 reads CASSVAGTSGRTGELFF. The CDR3 nucleotides are TGTGCCAGCAGCGTAGCTGGCACTAGCGGGAGGACCGGGGAGCTGTTTTTT.

The chain uses TRBV24-1 and TRBJ1-5, with D uncertain. This CDR3 region has 16 residues. V lost 2 bases and J 1 base, leaving 11 bases between the germline ends. Germline V lookup: CDR1 KGHDR, CDR2 SFDVKD. CDR3 sequence reads: CATSDSAGISNQPQHF. The CDR3, as DNA: TGTGCCACCAGTGATTCGGCGGGGATCAGCAATCAGCCCCAGCATTTT.